These 25 T cell receptor beta chains came from one sample sequenced in a study of T cell responses to AZD1222 COVID-19 vaccine. Some clones are missing from TCRdb's copy, which holds only in-frame ones; the method was immunoSEQ multiplex PCR. This table holds about 100,000 clones, approximately 90% found once. The source was peripheral blood, collected 28 days after the second AZD1222 dose. These receptors were collected from an adult who received the AZD1222 COVID-19 vaccine.

CDR3: CASSFRGWRGNTIYF. For the CDR3, the DNA is TGTGCCAGCAGCTTCCGGGGATGGAGGGGAAACACCATATATTTT. The rearrangement joins TRBV5-8 to TRBJ1-3, with unresolved D. This CDR3 spans 15 amino acids. V lost 2 bases and J 4 bases, leaving 13 bases between the germline ends. Germline lookup yields CDR1 SGHTS and CDR2 YDEGEE.

The rearrangement links TRBV6-5 to TRBJ1-1; tentatively, D is TRBD1 (6 bases). The V gene lost 7 bases and the J gene lost 1 base, with 16 bases spanning the gap. The germline V gene encodes CDR1 MNHEY and CDR2 SVGAGI. The CDR3 length is 15 residues. For the CDR3, the DNA is TGTGCCAGCAATCCGATGGGGACAACGAACACTGAAGCTTTCTTT. Encoded protein: CASNPMGTTNTEAFF.

The chain joins TRBV28 to TRBJ2-1, with 11 bases fitting TRBD2. The CDR3 consists of 18 residues. V was pared by 3 bases and J by 9 bases, with 16 bases of the junction left unmatched. The germline V gene has CDR1 MDHEN and CDR2 SYDVKM. CDR3 amino acids: CASSLVSGRAGLVGEQFF. CDR3 coding DNA: TGTGCCAGCAGTTTGGTTAGCGGGAGGGCCGGGTTAGTCGGTGAGCAGTTCTTC.

The gene calls are TRBV9 and TRBJ2-7; the match to TRBD2 covers 11 bases. V was pared by 4 bases and J by 4 bases, with 7 bases of the junction left unmatched. The CDR3 is 15 amino acids. Germline CDR1 is SGDLS and CDR2 is YYNGEE. The CDR3: CASSPGVAGGYEQYF. DNA of the CDR3: TGTGCCAGCAGCCCAGGTGTAGCGGGAGGGTACGAGCAGTACTTC.

The chain joins TRBV7-9 to TRBJ1-5; possible D gene TRBD1, 5 bases. Per germline, CDR1 SEHNR and CDR2 FQNEAQ (reference sequence). The CDR3 is 12 residues long. Trimming shortened V by 0 bases and J by 12 bases, and 9 bases separated the two germline ends. CDR3 sequence (DNA): TGTGCCAGCAGCTTAGCCGGAAGGGGCCAGCATTTT. This translates into CASSLAGRGQHF.

This clone was observed once. The rearrangement joins TRBV28 to TRBJ2-1; 9 bases align to TRBD1. CDR1 and CDR2 (germline): MDHEN, SYDVKM. This CDR3 has 15 amino acids. Trimming at V came to 6 bases and at J to 4 bases, leaving 7 bases not matched to a gene. The CDR3 protein is CASSTRQGEYNEQFF. The CDR3 bases are TGTGCCAGCAGCACCCGACAGGGGGAGTACAATGAGCAGTTCTTC.

The J gene is TRBJ1-2, the V gene TRBV7-9, with no clear D. Trimming removed 5 bases at V and 5 bases at J, with 18 bases between. There are 15 residues in the CDR3. Germline V gene lookup returns CDR1 SEHNR and CDR2 FQNEAQ (reference sequence). This chain's CDR3 is CASSAVSWTDYGYTF. The CDR3 nucleotides read TGTGCCAGCAGCGCTGTCTCTTGGACCGATTATGGCTACACCTTC.

This chain uses TRBV2 with TRBJ1-2; no clear D. Germline lookup yields CDR1 SNHLY and CDR2 FYNNEI. The CDR3 spans 12 residues. V gave up 8 bases and J gave up 5 bases, with 12 bases separating them. CDR3 sequence: CASLGRHYGYTF. The CDR3 nucleotides read TGTGCCAGCCTCGGGCGTCATTATGGCTACACCTTC. Combining the CDR3 with reference TRBV2 and TRBJ1-2 gives the whole variable domain EPEVTQTPSHQVTQMGQEVILRCVPISNHLYFYWYRQILGQKVEFLVSFYNNEISEKSEIFDDQFSVERPDGSNFTLKIRSTKLEDSAMYFCASLGRHYGYTFGSGTRLTVV.

V and J are TRBV6-4 and TRBJ1-2; no firm D call. The CDR3 extends over 11 amino acids. Germline-derived CDR1 and CDR2 are MRHNA and SNTAGT. Trimming took 2 bases from V and 2 from J, leaving 0 bases between them. CDR3 residues: CASSDNYGYTF. The CDR3 DNA reads as TGTGCCAGCAGTGACAACTATGGCTACACCTTC.

The chain employs TRBV29-1 and TRBJ2-7, with D hard to call. The CDR3 runs 13 residues. The germline V gene has CDR1 SQVTM and CDR2 ANQGSEA. V lost 3 bases and J lost 9, with 18 bases in between. The CDR3 DNA follows: TGCAGCGTTGAGAATGGGGAATGGACCGGGCAGTACTTC. Residues: CSVENGEWTGQYF.

The J gene is TRBJ2-1, the V gene TRBV19; TRBD1 aligns across 7 bases. This CDR3 comprises 15 residues. Per the germline V gene, CDR1 is LNHDA and CDR2 is SQIVND (reference sequence). Trimming at V came to 0 bases and at J to 3 bases, leaving 2 bases not matched to a gene. This CDR3 reads CASSIDQGVYNEQFF. CDR3 coding DNA: TGTGCCAGTAGTATAGATCAGGGGGTCTACAATGAGCAGTTCTTC.

The chain is built from TRBV5-1 and TRBJ1-2, with D possibly TRBD1 on 6 matching bases. The CDR3 sequence is 14 residues long. Trimming shortened V by 5 bases and J by 8 bases, and 19 bases separated the two germline ends. Germline lookup yields CDR1 SGHRS and CDR2 YFSETQ. Here the CDR3 reads CASRLGTGQGGYTF. DNA of the CDR3: TGCGCCAGCAGGCTTGGAACCGGTCAGGGGGGCTACACCTTC.

J is TRBJ1-1 and V is TRBV5-1; D unclear. The V end lost 0 bases, the J end lost 1 base, and 7 bases lay between the germline ends. CDR1 is SGHRS and CDR2 is YFSETQ in the germline V gene. The CDR3 has 14 amino acids. The CDR3 coding sequence is TGCGCCAGCAGCTTGGGCTTGGGGAACACTGAAGCTTTCTTT. Amino acids: CASSLGLGNTEAFF.

The count of this clone is one. The V call is TRBV7-6, the J call TRBJ2-3; TRBD2 agrees at 10 bases. V trimming: 4 bases; J trimming: 1 base; junction bases outside the gene matches: 2. The CDR3 is 15 residues long. Per the germline V gene, CDR1 is SGHVS and CDR2 is FNYEAQ. The CDR3 coding sequence is TGTGCCAGCAGCTCACTAGCGGGACGCACAGATACGCAGTATTTT. Translated: CASSSLAGRTDTQYF.

V and J are TRBV7-2 and TRBJ1-5, with D unclear. This CDR3 region has 16 residues. Germline V gives CDR1 SGHTA, CDR2 FQGNSA. The V gene lost 0 bases and the J gene lost 0 bases, with 9 bases spanning the gap. CDR3 DNA sequence: TGTGCCAGCAGCTTAGCAGGCTCTTATAGCAATCAGCCCCAGCATTTT. Translating it yields CASSLAGSYSNQPQHF.

J is TRBJ2-3 and V is TRBV4-1; 11 positions match TRBD2. CDR1 and CDR2 (germline): MGHRA, YSYEKL. This CDR3 region has 15 residues. Trimming took 4 bases from V and 3 from J; bases not matched to a gene: 3. In DNA form, the CDR3 reads TGCGCCAGCAGCCGGGGACTAGCGGAAACAGATACGCAGTATTTT. It codes for CASSRGLAETDTQYF.

The CDR3, as DNA: TGCGCCAGCAGCTTGGACCCGAACACTGAAGCTTTCTTT. This translates into CASSLDPNTEAFF. The chain carries TRBV5-1 and TRBJ1-1; no reliable D call. V lost 0 bases, J lost 1 base, and 4 bases lay in between. Germline V lookup: CDR1 SGHRS, CDR2 YFSETQ. There are 13 residues in the CDR3.

The chain's CDR3 is CASSSTSAEAFF. CDR3 coding DNA: TGTGCCAGCTCATCAACAAGCGCTGAAGCTTTCTTT. The V call is TRBV18, the J call TRBJ1-1; no clear D. The length of the CDR3 is 12 residues. CDR1 and CDR2 (germline): KGHSH, LQKENI. The ends were cut back, 5 bases at V and 6 bases at J, with 10 bases in the middle.

J is TRBJ1-2 and V is TRBV28; D unclear. The CDR3 is made up of 12 amino acids. Trimming removed 3 bases from V and 2 bases from J, with 4 bases in between. Germline lookup yields CDR1 MDHEN and CDR2 SYDVKM. CDR3 residues: CASSLQNYGYTF. The CDR3 DNA reads as TGTGCCAGCAGTTTGCAGAACTATGGCTACACCTTC.

V and J are TRBV28 and TRBJ2-1; 8 nucleotides agree with TRBD1. CDR3 length equals 18 residues. Germline-derived CDR1 and CDR2 are MDHEN and SYDVKM. Trimming at V came to 4 bases and at J to 5 bases, leaving 16 bases not matched to a gene. In nucleotides, the CDR3 is TGTGCCAGCAGTTCTTACAAGATCCAGTACAGGGGGGACAATGAGCAGTTCTTC. It yields the protein CASSSYKIQYRGDNEQFF.

The chain recombines TRBV27 with TRBJ2-1, with 10 bases identical to TRBD1. The CDR3 runs 13 residues. In germline, CDR1 is MNHEY, CDR2 SMNVEV (reference sequence). Trimming at V came to 5 bases and at J to 7 bases, leaving 2 bases not matched to a gene. DNA for the CDR3: TGTGCCAGCAGTCCGGGACAGGGGAATGAGCAGTTCTTC. Its protein is CASSPGQGNEQFF.

The chain combines TRBV12-3 or TRBV12-4 with TRBJ1-5; D is unclear. Trimming took off 3 bases at V and 6 bases at J, with 9 bases between the two ends. The CDR3 contains 13 residues. The CDR3, as DNA: TGTGCCAGCAGTTTTAGCGGGAGTCAGCCCCAGCATTTT. Translation gives CASSFSGSQPQHF.

The chain uses TRBV5-1 and TRBJ1-1; D ambiguous. The V gene's germline CDR1 is SGHRS and CDR2 YFSETQ. The CDR3 is 14 amino acids. The V gene lost 2 bases and the J gene lost 1 base, with 9 bases spanning the gap. In nucleotides, the CDR3 is TGCGCCAGCAGCTTCAGTGTAGGGAACACTGAAGCTTTCTTT. Translating gives CASSFSVGNTEAFF.

The chain joins TRBV28 to TRBJ2-7, with TRBD1 identical over 8 bases. Germline CDR1 reads MDHEN; CDR2 reads SYDVKM. The CDR3 extends over 16 amino acids. Trimming removed 7 bases from V and 5 bases from J; junction bases left unmatched: 16. The DNA of the CDR3 is TGTGCCAGCACTCCTGCCTCGACAGGGGATAGCGACGAGCAGTACTTC. Translated, it gives CASTPASTGDSDEQYF.

The sample holds a few counts of this clone. The V and J genes are TRBV2 and TRBJ1-6; 10 nucleotides match TRBD1. CDR1 and CDR2 (germline): SNHLY, FYNNEI. The CDR3 is 15 amino acids. V was pared by 6 bases and J by 5 bases, with 4 bases of the junction left unmatched. The CDR3 DNA reads as TGTGCCAGCAGGCGGGGGACAGGGGATAATTCACCCCTCCACTTT. It specifies CASRRGTGDNSPLHF.